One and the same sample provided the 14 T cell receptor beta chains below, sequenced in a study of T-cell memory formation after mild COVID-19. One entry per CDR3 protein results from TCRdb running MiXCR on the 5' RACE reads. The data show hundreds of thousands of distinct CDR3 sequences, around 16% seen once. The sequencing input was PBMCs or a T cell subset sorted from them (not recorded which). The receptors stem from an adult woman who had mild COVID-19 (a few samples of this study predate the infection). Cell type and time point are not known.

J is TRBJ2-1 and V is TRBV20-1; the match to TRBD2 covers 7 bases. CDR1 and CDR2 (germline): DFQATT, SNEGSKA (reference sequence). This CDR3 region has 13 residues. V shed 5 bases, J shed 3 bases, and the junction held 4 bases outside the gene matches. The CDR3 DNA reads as TGCAGTGCTCAGCGGGGAGGCTACAATGAGCAGTTCTTC. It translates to CSAQRGGYNEQFF.

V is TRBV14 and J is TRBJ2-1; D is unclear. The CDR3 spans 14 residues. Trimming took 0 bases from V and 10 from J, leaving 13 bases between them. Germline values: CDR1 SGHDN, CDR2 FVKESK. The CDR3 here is CASSQDATLWEQFF. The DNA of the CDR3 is TGTGCCAGCAGCCAAGACGCTACCCTGTGGGAGCAGTTCTTC.

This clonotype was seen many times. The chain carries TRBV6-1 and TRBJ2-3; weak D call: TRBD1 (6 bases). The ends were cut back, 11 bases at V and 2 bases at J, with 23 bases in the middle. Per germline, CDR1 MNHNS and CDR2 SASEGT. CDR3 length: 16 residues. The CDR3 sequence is CAGQRTTGIFTDTQYF. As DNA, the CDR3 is TGTGCCGGTCAACGTACCACAGGGATCTTCACAGATACGCAGTATTTT.

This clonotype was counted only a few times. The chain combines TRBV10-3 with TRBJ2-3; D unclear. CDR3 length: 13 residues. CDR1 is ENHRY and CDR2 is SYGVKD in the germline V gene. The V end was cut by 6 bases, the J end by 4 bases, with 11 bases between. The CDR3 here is CAISTRGADTQYF. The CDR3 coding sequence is TGTGCCATCAGCACCCGAGGCGCAGATACGCAGTATTTT.

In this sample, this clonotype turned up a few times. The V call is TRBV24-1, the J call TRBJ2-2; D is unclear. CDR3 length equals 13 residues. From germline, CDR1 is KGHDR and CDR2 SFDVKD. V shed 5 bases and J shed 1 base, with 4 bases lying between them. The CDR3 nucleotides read TGTGCCACCAGTGTACGGAACACCGGGGAGCTGTTTTTT. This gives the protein CATSVRNTGELFF.

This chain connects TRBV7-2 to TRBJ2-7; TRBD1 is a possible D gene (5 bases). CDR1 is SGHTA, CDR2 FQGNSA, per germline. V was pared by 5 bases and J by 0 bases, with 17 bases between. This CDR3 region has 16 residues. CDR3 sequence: CASSPSRSRGSYEQYF. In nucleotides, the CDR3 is TGTGCCAGCAGCCCCTCAAGGTCTAGGGGCTCCTACGAGCAGTACTTC.

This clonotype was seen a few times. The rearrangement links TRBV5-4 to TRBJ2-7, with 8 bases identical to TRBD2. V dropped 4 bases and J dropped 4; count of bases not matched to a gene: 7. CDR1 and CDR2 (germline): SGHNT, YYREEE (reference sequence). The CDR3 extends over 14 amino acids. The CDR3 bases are TGTGCCAGCAGCGGAGGGACTAGTCCTTACGAGCAGTACTTC. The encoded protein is CASSGGTSPYEQYF.

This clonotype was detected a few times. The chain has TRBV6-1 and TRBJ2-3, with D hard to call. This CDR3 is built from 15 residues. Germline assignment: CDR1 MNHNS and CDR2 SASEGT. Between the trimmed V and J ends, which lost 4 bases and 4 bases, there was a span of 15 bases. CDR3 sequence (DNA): TGTGCCAGCAGTGCTACTCCTCCAGGCCCAGATACGCAGTATTTT. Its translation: CASSATPPGPDTQYF.

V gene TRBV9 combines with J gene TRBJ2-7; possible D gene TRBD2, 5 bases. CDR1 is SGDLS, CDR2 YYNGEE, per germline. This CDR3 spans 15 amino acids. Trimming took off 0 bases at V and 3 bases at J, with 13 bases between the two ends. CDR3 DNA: TGTGCCAGCAGCGTAGAAGGTAGCGAGCGCTACGAGCAGTACTTC. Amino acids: CASSVEGSERYEQYF. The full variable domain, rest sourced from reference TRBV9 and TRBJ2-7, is DSGVTQTPKHLITATGQRVTLRCSPRSGDLSVYWYQQSLDQGLQFLIQYYNGEERAKGNILERFSAQQFPDLHSELNLSSLELGDSALYFCASSVEGSERYEQYFGPGTRLTVT.

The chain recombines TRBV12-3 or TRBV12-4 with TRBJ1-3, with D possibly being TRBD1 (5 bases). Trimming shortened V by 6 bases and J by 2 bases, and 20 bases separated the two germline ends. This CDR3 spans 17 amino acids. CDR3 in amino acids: CASRPIRDRRTGNTIYF. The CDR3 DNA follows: TGTGCCAGCAGGCCCATACGGGACCGCCGGACTGGAAACACCATATATTTT.

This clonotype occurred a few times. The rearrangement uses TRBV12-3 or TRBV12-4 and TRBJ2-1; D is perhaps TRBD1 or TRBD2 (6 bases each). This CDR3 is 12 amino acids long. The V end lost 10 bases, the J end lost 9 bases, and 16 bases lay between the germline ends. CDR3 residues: CATGGSRGEQFF. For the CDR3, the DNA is TGTGCCACCGGGGGCTCCCGGGGTGAGCAGTTCTTC.

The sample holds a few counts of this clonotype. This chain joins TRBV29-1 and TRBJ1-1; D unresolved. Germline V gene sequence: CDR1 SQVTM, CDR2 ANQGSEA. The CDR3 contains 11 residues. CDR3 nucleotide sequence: TGCACCACGAGGGATAACACTGAAGCTTTCTTT. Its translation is CTTRDNTEAFF.

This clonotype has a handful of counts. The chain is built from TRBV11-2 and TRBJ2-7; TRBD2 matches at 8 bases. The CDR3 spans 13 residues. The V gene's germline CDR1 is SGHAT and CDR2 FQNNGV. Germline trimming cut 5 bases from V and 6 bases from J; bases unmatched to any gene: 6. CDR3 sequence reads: CASSPGGTPEQYF. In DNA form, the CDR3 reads TGTGCCAGCAGCCCGGGGGGGACGCCCGAGCAGTACTTC.

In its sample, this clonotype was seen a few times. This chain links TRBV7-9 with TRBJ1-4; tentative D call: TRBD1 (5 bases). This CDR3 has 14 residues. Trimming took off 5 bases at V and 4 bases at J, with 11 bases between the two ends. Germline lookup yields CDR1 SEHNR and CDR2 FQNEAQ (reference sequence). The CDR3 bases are TGTGCCAGCAGCCCGACAGTACTTAATGAAAAACTGTTTTTT. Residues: CASSPTVLNEKLFF.